This is a list of T cell receptor beta chains from one sample in a study of CD8+ T cells in alopecia areata. Assay used: immunoSEQ multiplex PCR; TCRdb lists only in-frame clones, some missing. The table has under 250,000 clones, 66% seen once. Sequenced material: CD4+ T cells sorted from blood, taken between weeks 43 and 45, from a patient treated with tofacitinib. These receptors all come from a human donor with alopecia areata. Both conserved end residues are part of each CDR3. A D gene is named only where the DNA matches it firmly. Part of the rows lack a size; the others show once, few, many or a class for expanded clones.

size: few; D: .; J: TRBJ1-2; V: TRBV5-1; CDR3: CASSLGQLARDYGYTF; DNA: TGCGCCAGCAGCTTGGGTCAACTCGCTAGGGACTATGGCTACACCTTC
size: .; D: .; J: TRBJ2-5; V: TRBV29-1; CDR3: CSVGRWGETQYF; DNA: TGCAGCGTTGGGCGATGGGGGGAGACCCAGTACTTC
size: once; D: .; J: TRBJ1-5; V: TRBV29-1; CDR3: CSVAVGDNQPQHF; DNA: TGCAGCGTTGCTGTGGGGGACAATCAGCCCCAGCATTTT
size: .; D: TRBD1; J: TRBJ2-1; V: TRBV2; CDR3: CASRSYRGANEQFF; DNA: TGTGCCAGCAGATCCTACAGGGGTGCCAATGAGCAGTTCTTC
size: .; D: TRBD1; J: TRBJ2-1; V: TRBV2; CDR3: CASSVWDRVNEQFF; DNA: TGTGCCAGCAGTGTGTGGGACAGGGTCAATGAGCAGTTCTTC
size: .; D: .; J: TRBJ1-5; V: TRBV30; CDR3: CAWSTPGSTSNQPQHF; DNA: TGTGCCTGGAGTACCCCGGGGAGTACTAGCAATCAGCCCCAGCATTTT
size: .; D: .; J: TRBJ1-5; V: TRBV5-1; CDR3: CASSPSGGGNQPQHF; DNA: TGCGCCAGCAGCCCCTCGGGAGGAGGCAATCAGCCCCAGCATTTT
size: .; D: .; J: TRBJ2-7; V: TRBV29-1; CDR3: CSVRKGGPGSYEQYF; DNA: TGCAGCGTTCGAAAAGGGGGGCCTGGGTCCTACGAGCAGTACTTC
size: .; D: .; J: TRBJ2-2; V: TRBV29-1; CDR3: CSVRPDTGELFF; DNA: TGCAGCGTTAGGCCAGACACCGGGGAGCTGTTTTTT
size: .; D: .; J: TRBJ1-2; V: TRBV7-2; CDR3: CASSLARGQGNGYTF; DNA: TGTGCCAGCAGCTTAGCGCGTGGTCAGGGGAATGGCTACACCTTC
size: .; D: TRBD1; J: TRBJ2-7; V: TRBV29-1; CDR3: CSTWTGVEGQYF; DNA: TGCAGCACCTGGACAGGGGTGGAGGGGCAGTACTTC
size: .; D: .; J: TRBJ2-2; V: TRBV30; CDR3: CAWSVRRPNTGELFF; DNA: TGTGCCTGGAGTGTACGCAGACCGAACACCGGGGAGCTGTTTTTT
size: few; D: .; J: TRBJ2-3; V: TRBV4-1; CDR3: CASSQDEEDTQYF; DNA: TGCGCCAGCAGCCAAGATGAGGAAGATACGCAGTATTTT
size: .; D: .; J: TRBJ1-2; V: TRBV10-3; CDR3: CATTNRDDYGYTF; DNA: TGTGCCACTACCAACCGGGACGACTATGGCTACACCTTC
size: .; D: TRBD2; J: TRBJ2-5; V: TRBV5-6; CDR3: CASSWGLAPSETQYF; DNA: TGTGCCAGCAGCTGGGGACTAGCCCCTAGCGAGACCCAGTACTTC
size: .; D: .; J: TRBJ2-3; V: TRBV15; CDR3: CATSRDRAGHTDTQYF; DNA: TGTGCCACCAGCAGAGATCGGGCGGGTCACACAGATACGCAGTATTTT
size: .; D: .; J: TRBJ2-7; V: TRBV30; CDR3: CAWTSSLSSYEQYF; DNA: TGTGCCTGGACTTCGAGCCTCAGCTCCTACGAGCAGTACTTC